This record covers a single TCR beta chain. Its antigen is not identified. The study ran its PCR with 60 Vbeta and 13 Jbeta primers. Method: immunoSEQ multiplex PCR; TCRdb's copy keeps in-frame clones and lacks some. This sample has under 130,000 clones; more than 65% occur once, and the top ten carry 10%. These data belong to a study of cytomegalovirus exposure and HLA in healthy donors. Study-level background: Of all 398 donors who were genotyped, roughly 81% belonged to the Caucasian-associated ancestry cluster. Whole-study results and caveats: Immune exposure information available was restricted to CMV serostatus. With further analysis later on, most CMV-associated TCR beta chains appeared HLA-restricted. In vitro experiments confirmed that a few CMV-associated chains were specific for CMV antigens.

V lost 1 base and J 2 bases, leaving 9 bases between the germline ends. The V gene's germline CDR1 is SEHNR and CDR2 FQNEAQ (reference sequence). This CDR3 is built from 14 residues. The sequence came from a woman in her late teens or twenties in good health and CMV-seropositive. This rearrangement joins TRBV7-9 to TRBJ2-7; D is unclear. The source material was PBMCs. The CDR3 loop reads CASSLDAGTYEQYF. Written as DNA, the CDR3 is TGTGCCAGCAGCTTAGATGCAGGAACCTACGAGCAGTACTTC.